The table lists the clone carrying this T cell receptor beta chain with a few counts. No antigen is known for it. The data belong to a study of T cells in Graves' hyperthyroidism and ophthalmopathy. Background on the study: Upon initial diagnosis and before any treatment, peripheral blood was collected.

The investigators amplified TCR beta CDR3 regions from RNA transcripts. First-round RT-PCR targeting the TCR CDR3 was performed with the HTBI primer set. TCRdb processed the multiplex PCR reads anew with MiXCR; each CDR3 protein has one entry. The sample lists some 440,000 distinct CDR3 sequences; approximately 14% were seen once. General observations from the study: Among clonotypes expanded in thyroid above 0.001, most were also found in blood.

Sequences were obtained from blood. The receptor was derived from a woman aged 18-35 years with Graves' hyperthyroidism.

In DNA, the CDR3 is TGCGCCAGCAATCAAAAGGACGTCTTCCCGACAGATACGCAGTATTTT. Translated: CASNQKDVFPTDTQYF. The chain uses TRBV5-1 and TRBJ2-3; D call uncertain. Germline CDR1 SGHRS, CDR2 YFSETQ. Trimming removed 6 bases from V and 3 bases from J, with 20 bases in between. There are 16 residues in the CDR3.